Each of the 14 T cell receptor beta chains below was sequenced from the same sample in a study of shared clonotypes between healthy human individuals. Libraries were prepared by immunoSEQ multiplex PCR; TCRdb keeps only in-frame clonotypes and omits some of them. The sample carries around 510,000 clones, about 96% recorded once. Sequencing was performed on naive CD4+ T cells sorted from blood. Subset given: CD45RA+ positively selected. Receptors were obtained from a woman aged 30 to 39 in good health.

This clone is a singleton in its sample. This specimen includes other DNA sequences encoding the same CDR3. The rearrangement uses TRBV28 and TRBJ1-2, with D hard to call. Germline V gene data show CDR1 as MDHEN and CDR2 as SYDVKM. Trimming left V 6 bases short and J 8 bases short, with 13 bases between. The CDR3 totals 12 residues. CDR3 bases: TGTGCCAGCAGCCCACTATTGGGCGGCTACACCTTC. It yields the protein CASSPLLGGYTF.

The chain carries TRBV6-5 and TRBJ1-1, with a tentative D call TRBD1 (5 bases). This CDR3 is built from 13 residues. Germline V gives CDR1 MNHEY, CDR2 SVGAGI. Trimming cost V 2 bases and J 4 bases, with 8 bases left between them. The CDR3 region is CASSYLRGTEAFF. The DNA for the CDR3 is TGTGCCAGCAGTTACCTGAGGGGCACTGAAGCTTTCTTT.

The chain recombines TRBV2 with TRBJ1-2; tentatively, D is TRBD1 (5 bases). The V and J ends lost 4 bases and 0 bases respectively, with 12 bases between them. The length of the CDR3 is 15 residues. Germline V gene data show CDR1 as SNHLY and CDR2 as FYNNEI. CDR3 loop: CASSVQAEANYGYTF. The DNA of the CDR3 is TGTGCCAGCAGTGTACAGGCTGAAGCTAACTATGGCTACACCTTC.

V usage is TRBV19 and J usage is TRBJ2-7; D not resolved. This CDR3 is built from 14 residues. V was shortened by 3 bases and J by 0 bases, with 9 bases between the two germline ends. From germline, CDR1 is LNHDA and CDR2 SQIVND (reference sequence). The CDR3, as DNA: TGTGCCAGTAGTATCCGGGTGAACTCCTACGAGCAGTACTTC. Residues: CASSIRVNSYEQYF.

The CDR3 loop reads CASSLMTGVSGYTF. The CDR3 DNA reads as TGTGCCAGCAGCCTTATGACAGGGGTTAGTGGCTACACCTTC. The chain couples TRBV5-6 to TRBJ1-2; 8 bases match TRBD1. There are 14 residues in the CDR3. Germline loops: CDR1 SGHDT, CDR2 YYEEEE. Trimming at V came to 4 bases and at J to 7 bases, leaving 9 bases not matched to a gene.

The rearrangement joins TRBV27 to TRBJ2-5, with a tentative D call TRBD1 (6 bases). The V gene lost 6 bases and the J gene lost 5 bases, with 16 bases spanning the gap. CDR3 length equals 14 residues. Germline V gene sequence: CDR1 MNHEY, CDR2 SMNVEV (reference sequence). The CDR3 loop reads CASSPHYRDETQYF. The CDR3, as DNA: TGTGCCAGCAGCCCGCACTACAGGGACGAGACCCAGTACTTC.

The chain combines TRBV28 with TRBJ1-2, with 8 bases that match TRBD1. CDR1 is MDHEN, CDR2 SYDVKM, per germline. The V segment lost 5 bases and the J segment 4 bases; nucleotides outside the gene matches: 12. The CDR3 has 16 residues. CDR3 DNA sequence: TGTGCCAGCAGTCCTCCCGGACAGGGAGGGGGCTATGGCTACACCTTC. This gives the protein CASSPPGQGGGYGYTF.

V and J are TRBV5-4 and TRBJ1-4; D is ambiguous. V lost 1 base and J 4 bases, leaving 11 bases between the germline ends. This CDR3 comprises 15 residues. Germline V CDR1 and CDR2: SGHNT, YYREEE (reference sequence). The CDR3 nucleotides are TGTGCCAGCAGCTTGTATGGGCAGAGTAATGAAAAACTGTTTTTT. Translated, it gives CASSLYGQSNEKLFF.

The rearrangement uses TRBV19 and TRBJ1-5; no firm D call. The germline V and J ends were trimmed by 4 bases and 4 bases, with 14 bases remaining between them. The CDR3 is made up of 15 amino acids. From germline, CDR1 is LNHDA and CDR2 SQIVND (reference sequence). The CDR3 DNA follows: TGTGCCAGTAGTACCGCCCCAGTTACTAATCAGCCCCAGCATTTT. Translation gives CASSTAPVTNQPQHF.

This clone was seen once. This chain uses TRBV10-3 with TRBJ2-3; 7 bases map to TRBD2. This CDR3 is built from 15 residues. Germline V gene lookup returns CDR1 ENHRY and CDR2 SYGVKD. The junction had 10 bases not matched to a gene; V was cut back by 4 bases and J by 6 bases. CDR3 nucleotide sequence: TGTGCCATCAGTGGAACTAGCGCGAAAGGTGATACGCAGTATTTT. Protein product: CAISGTSAKGDTQYF.

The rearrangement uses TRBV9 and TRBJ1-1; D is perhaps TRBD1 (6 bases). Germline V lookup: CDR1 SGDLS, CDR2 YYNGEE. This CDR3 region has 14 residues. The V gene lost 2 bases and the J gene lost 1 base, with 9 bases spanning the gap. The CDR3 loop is CASSVDSRNTEAFF. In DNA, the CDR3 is TGTGCCAGCAGCGTGGACAGTCGGAACACTGAAGCTTTCTTT.

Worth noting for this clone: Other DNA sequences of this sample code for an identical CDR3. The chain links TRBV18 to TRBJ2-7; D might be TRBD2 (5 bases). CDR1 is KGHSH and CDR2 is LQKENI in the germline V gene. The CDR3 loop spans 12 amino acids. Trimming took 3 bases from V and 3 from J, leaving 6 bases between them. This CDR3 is CASSPGGYEQYF. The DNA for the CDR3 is TGTGCCAGCTCACCTGGAGGCTACGAGCAGTACTTC.

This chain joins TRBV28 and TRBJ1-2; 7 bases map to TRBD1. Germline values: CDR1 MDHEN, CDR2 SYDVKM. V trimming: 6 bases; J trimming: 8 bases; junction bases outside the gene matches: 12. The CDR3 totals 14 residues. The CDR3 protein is CASRYTGQVVGYTF. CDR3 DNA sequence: TGTGCCAGCAGATATACTGGACAGGTCGTGGGCTACACCTTC.

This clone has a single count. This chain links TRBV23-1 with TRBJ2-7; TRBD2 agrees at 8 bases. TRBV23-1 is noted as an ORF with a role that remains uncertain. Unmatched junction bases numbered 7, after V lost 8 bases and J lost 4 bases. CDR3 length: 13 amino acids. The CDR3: CASGSGRIYEQYF. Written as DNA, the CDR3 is TGCGCCAGCGGGAGCGGGAGAATTTACGAGCAGTACTTC.